This T cell receptor beta chain emerged from a study of cytomegalovirus exposure and HLA in healthy donors. Use of 60 Vbeta and 13 Jbeta primers characterized the PCR. The table came from immunoSEQ multiplex PCR; TCRdb's copy has only in-frame clones and leaves some out. The sample lists under 150,000 clones, 9% to 10% occurring once. Broader study findings: Productive status was seen about 90% or about 30% of the time for most TCR beta V segments in an earlier analysis. For TCR beta chains, V- and J-gene trimming was later linked to a missense DCLRE1C variant. Later on, an analysis tied 15,000 to 20,000 TCR beta sequences to HLA alleles at 0.05 false discovery rate.

Healthy donors of bone marrow made up the group. With regard to this clone: Its specificity is unknown.

This sequence originates from a man aged 30 to 39 in good health and CMV-seronegative. Sequenced input: PBMCs.

The CDR3 DNA reads as TGTGCCAGCAGCTTAGGGACAGGGGGGAACACTGAAGCTTTCTTT. Translating it yields CASSLGTGGNTEAFF. The chain has TRBV7-8 and TRBJ1-1; TRBD1 matches at 10 bases. The CDR3 covers 15 residues. Germline lookup yields CDR1 SGHVS and CDR2 FQNEAQ. V shed 1 base, J shed 1 base, and the junction held 0 bases outside the gene matches.